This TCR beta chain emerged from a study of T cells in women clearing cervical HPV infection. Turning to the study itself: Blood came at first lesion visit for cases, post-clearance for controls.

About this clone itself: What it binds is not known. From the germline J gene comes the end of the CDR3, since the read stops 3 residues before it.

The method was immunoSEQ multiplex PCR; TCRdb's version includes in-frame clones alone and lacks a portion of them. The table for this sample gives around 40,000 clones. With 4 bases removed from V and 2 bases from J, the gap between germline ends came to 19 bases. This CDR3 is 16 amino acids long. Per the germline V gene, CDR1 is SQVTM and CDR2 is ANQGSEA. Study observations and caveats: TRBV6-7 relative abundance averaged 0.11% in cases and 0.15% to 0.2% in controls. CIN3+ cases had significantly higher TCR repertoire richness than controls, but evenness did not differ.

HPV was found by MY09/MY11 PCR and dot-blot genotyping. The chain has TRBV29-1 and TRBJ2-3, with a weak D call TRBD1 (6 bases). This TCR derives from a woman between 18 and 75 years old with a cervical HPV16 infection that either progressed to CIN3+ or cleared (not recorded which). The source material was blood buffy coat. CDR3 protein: CSVAPQQGPITDTQYF. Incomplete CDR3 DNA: TGCAGCGTTGCGCCCCAACAGGGCCCAATCACAGATACG.